This T cell receptor beta chain was captured in a study of T cell responses to AZD1222 COVID-19 vaccine. Researchers grouped second doses given at about 4 or about 12 weeks into one pool. In the case of this clone: Its matching antigen is unknown.

TCRdb's table, derived via immunoSEQ multiplex PCR, lists solely in-frame clones and lacks some. The sample holds 100,000 to 130,000 clones; about 89% are singletons and the top ten take roughly 5.6%. Overall study results and limits: The study sampled repertoires only after the peak T cell response. Spike-wide vaccine-associated CD4 TCRs dominated at 160-218 and 743-854.

V lost 2 bases to trimming and J lost 0 bases, with 11 bases between them. CDR1 and CDR2 (germline): WSHSY, SAAADI. This CDR3 is built from 16 residues. The chain links TRBV10-2 to TRBJ1-3, with D maybe TRBD1 (5 bases). The material was peripheral blood, obtained 28 days after the second AZD1222 dose. The receptor was derived from an adult who received the AZD1222 COVID-19 vaccine. The CDR3 here is CASSEPQVFSGNTIYF. Written as DNA, the CDR3 is TGCGCCAGCAGTGAGCCACAGGTTTTCTCTGGAAACACCATATATTTT.